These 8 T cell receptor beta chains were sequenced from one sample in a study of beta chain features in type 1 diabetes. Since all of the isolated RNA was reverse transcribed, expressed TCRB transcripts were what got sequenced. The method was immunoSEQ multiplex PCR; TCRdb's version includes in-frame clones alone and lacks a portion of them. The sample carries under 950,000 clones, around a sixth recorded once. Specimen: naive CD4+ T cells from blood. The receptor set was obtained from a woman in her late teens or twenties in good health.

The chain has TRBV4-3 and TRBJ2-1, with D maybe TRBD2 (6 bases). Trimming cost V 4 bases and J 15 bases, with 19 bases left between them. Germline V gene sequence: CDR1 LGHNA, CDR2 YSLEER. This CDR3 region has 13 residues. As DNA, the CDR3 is TGCGCCAGCAGCCCCCGGGACCGGGACTCTCCGTTCTTC. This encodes CASSPRDRDSPFF.

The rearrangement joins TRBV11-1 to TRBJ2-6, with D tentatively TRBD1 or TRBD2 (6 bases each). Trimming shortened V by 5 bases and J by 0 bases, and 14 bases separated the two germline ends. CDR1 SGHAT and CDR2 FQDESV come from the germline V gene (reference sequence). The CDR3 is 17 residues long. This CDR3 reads CASSNSWGASGANVLTF. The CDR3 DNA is TGTGCCAGCAGCAACAGTTGGGGGGCCTCTGGGGCCAACGTCCTGACTTTC.

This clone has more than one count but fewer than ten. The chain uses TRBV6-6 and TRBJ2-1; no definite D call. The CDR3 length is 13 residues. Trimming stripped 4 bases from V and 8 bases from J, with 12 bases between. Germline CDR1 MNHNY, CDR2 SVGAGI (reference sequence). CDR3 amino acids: CASSSYRTDEQFF. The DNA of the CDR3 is TGTGCCAGCAGTTCCTATAGGACGGATGAGCAGTTCTTC.

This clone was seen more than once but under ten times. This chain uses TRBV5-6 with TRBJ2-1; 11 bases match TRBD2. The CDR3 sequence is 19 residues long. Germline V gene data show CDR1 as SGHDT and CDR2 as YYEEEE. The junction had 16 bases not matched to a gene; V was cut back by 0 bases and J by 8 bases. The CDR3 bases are TGTGCCAGCAGCTTGGCCGGTCTAGCGGGAGGCCGAGCTACATATGAGCAGTTCTTC. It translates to CASSLAGLAGGRATYEQFF.

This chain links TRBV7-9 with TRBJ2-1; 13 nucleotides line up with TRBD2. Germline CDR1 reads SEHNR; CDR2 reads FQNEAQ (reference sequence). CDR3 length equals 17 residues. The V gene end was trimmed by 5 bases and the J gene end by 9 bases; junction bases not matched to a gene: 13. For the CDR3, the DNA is TGTGCCAGCAGCCCCATAGGACTAGCGGGAGTCGTTGGTGAGCAGTTCTTC. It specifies CASSPIGLAGVVGEQFF.

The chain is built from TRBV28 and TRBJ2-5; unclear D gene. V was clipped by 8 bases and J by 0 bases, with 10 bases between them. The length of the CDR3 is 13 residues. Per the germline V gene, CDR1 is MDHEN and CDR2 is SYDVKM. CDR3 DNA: TGTGCCAGCTACGAGCGAGACCAAGAGACCCAGTACTTC. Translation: CASYERDQETQYF.

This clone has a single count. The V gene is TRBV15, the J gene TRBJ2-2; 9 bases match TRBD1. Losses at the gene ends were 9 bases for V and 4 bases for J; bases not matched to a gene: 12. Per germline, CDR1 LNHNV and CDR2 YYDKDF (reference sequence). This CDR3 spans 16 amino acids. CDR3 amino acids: CATSPGTGRGTGELFF. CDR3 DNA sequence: TGTGCCACTTCCCCAGGGACAGGGAGGGGCACCGGGGAGCTGTTTTTT.

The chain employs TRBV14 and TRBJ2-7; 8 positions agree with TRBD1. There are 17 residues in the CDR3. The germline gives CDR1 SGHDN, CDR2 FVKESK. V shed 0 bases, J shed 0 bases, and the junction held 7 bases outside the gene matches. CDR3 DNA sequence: TGTGCCAGCAGCCAAGATCGACGTACAGGGGGCTCCTACGAGCAGTACTTC. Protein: CASSQDRRTGGSYEQYF.